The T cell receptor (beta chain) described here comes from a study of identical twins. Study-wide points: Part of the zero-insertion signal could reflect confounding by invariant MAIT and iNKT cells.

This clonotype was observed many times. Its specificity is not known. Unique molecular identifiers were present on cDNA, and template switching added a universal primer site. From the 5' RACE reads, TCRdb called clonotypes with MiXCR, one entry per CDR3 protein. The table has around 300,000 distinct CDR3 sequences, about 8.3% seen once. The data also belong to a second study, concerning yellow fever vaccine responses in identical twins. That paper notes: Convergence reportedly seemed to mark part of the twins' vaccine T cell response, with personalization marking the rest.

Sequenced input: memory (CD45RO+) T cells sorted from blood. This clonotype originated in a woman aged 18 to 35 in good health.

CDR3 protein: CASSFFWLAEMSSYNEQFF. The CDR3 DNA reads as TGTGCCAGCAGTTTTTTTTGGCTAGCGGAGATGAGCTCCTACAATGAGCAGTTCTTC. V usage is TRBV12-3 or TRBV12-4 and J usage is TRBJ2-1; 7 bases are shared with TRBD2. The CDR3 contains 19 residues. With V trimmed by 3 bases and J by 0 bases, 14 bases remained unmatched.